The clone carrying this T cell receptor (beta chain) has ten or more counts. This sample was included in a study of CD8+ T cells in alopecia areata. Per germline, CDR1 SGHDN and CDR2 FVKESK. Trimming took 2 bases from V and 2 from J, leaving 11 bases between them. The CDR3 contains 15 residues. TCR sequencing used cDNA made by reverse transcription of extracted RNA. Assay: immunoSEQ multiplex PCR; the TCRdb copy retains only in-frame clones and omits some. Of around 200,000 clones listed, 63% are singletons. The chain is built from TRBV14 and TRBJ2-3; possibly TRBD2 for D (5 bases). The receptor was derived from a human donor with alopecia areata. The sample here was CD4+ T cells sorted from blood, taken at week 0. CDR3 DNA sequence: TGTGCCAGCAGCCAACAAGCCCTAGCCACAGATACGCAGTATTTT. This codes for CASSQQALATDTQYF.